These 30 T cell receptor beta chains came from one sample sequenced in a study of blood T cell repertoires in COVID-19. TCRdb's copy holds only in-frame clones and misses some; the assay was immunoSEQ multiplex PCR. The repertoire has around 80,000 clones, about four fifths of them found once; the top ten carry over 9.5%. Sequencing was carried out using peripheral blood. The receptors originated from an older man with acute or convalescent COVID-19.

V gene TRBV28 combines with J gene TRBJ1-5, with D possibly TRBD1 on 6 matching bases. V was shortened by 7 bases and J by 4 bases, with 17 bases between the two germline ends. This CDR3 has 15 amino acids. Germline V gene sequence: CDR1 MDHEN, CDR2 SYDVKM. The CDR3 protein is CASTPGAVGNQPQHF. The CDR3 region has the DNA TGTGCCAGCACCCCAGGGGCCGTAGGGAATCAGCCCCAGCATTTT.

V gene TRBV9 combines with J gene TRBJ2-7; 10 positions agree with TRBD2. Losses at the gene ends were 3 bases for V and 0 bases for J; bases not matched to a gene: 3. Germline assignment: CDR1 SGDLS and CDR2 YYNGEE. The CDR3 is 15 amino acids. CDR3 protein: CASSETSGVSYEQYF. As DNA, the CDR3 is TGTGCCAGCAGCGAAACTAGCGGGGTCTCCTACGAGCAGTACTTC.

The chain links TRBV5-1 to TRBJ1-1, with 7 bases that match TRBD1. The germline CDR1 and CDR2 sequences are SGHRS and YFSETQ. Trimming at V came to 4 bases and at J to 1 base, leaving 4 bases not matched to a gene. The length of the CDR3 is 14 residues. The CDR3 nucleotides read TGCGCCAGCAGCCCGGGACAGCCGAACACTGAAGCTTTCTTT. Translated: CASSPGQPNTEAFF.

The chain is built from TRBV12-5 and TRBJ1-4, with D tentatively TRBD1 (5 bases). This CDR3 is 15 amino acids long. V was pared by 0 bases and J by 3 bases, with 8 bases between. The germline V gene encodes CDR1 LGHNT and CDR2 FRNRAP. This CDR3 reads CASGLVWGANEKLFF. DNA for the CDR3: TGTGCTAGTGGTTTGGTATGGGGGGCTAATGAAAAACTGTTTTTT.

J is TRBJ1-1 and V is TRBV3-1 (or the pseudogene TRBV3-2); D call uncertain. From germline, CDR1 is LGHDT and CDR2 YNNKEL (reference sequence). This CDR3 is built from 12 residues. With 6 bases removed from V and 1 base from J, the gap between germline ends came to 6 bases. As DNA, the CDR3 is TGTGCCAGCAGGACACAGAACACTGAAGCTTTCTTT. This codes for CASRTQNTEAFF.

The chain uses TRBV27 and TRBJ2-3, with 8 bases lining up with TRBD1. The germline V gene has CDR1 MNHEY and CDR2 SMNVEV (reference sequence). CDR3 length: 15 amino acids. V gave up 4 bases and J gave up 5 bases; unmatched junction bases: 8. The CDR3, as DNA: TGTGCCAGCAGTTGGTCCGGACAGGGCGGAGATACGCAGTATTTT. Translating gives CASSWSGQGGDTQYF.

The chain's CDR3 is CASSIPRQGAYRQPQHF. The CDR3 coding sequence is TGTGCCAGTAGTATTCCCAGACAGGGGGCGTATAGGCAGCCCCAGCATTTT. The chain links TRBV19 to TRBJ1-5, with 10 bases lining up with TRBD1. V was clipped by 3 bases and J by 7 bases; unmatched bases: 12. This CDR3 has 17 amino acids. Per germline, CDR1 LNHDA and CDR2 SQIVND (reference sequence). Full variable domain (missing parts from reference TRBV19 and TRBJ1-5): DGGITQSPKYLFRKEGQNVTLSCEQNLNHDAMYWYRQDPGQGLRLIYYSQIVNDFQKGDIAEGYSVSREKKESFPLTVTSAQKNPTAFYLCASSIPRQGAYRQPQHFGDGTRLSIL.

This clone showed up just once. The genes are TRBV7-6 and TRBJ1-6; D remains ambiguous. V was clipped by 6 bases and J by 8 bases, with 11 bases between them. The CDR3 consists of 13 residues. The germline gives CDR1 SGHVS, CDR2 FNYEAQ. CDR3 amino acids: CASRRNSDSPLHF. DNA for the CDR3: TGTGCCAGCAGACGAAACTCCGATTCACCCCTCCACTTT. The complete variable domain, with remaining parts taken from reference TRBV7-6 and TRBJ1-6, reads GAGVSQSPRYKVTKRGQDVALRCDPISGHVSLYWYRQALGQGPEFLTYFNYEAQQDKSGLPNDRFSAERPEGSISTLTIQRTEQRDSAMYRCASRRNSDSPLHFGNGTRLTVT.

The DNA of the CDR3 is TGTGCCACCGGGACAACCAATCAGCCCCAGCATTTT. This translates into CATGTTNQPQHF. The chain combines TRBV5-8 with TRBJ1-5; D is perhaps TRBD1 (6 bases). Germline lookup yields CDR1 SGHTS and CDR2 YDEGEE. Trimming pared 9 bases from V and 3 bases from J, leaving 10 bases between. This CDR3 region has 12 residues. Variable domain in full (rest from reference TRBV5-8 and TRBJ1-5): EAGVTQSPTHLIKTRGQQATLRCSPISGHTSVYWYQQALGLGLQFLLWYDEGEERNRGNFPPRFSGRQFPNYSSELNVNALELEDSALYLCATGTTNQPQHFGDGTRLSIL.

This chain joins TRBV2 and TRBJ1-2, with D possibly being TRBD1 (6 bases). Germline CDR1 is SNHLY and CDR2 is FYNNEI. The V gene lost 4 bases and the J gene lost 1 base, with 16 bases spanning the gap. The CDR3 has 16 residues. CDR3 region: CASSGDYRDLNYGYTF. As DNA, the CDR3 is TGTGCCAGCAGTGGAGATTACAGGGACCTTAACTATGGCTACACCTTC.

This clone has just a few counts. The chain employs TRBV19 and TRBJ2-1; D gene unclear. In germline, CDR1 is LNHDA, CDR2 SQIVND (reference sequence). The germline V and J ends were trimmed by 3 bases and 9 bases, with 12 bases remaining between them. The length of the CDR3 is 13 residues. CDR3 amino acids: CASSIGVVSEQFF. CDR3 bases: TGTGCCAGTAGTATTGGTGTAGTTTCTGAGCAGTTCTTC.

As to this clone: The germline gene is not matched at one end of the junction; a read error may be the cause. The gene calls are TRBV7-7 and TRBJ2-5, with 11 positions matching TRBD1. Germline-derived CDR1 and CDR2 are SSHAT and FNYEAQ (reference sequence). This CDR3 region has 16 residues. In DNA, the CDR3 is TGTGCTAGCAGCTTAGGGGGGACAGGGGGTTTGGAGACCCAGTACTTC. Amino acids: CASSLGGTGGLETQYF.

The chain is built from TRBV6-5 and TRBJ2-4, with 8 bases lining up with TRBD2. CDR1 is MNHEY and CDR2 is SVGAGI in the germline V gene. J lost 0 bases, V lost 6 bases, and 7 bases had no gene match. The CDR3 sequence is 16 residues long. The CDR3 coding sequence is TGTGCCAGCAGCTACGGGGGGGAGCTAGCCAAAAACATTCAGTACTTC. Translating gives CASSYGGELAKNIQYF.

As DNA, the CDR3 is TGTGCCAGCACCAACGGGGGGGCACCCCTCCACTTT. Protein sequence: CASTNGGAPLHF. The genes are TRBV6-6 and TRBJ1-6; maybe TRBD1 (5 bases). CDR1 and CDR2 (germline): MNHNY, SVGAGI (reference sequence). The V end was cut by 7 bases, the J end by 11 bases, with 12 bases between. This CDR3 is built from 12 residues.

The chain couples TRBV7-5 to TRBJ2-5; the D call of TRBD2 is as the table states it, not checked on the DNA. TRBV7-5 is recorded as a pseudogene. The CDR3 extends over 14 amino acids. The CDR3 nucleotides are TGTGCCAGAGGTAGCGGGGGGGCCTTGGAGACCCAGTACTTC. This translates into CARGSGGALETQYF.

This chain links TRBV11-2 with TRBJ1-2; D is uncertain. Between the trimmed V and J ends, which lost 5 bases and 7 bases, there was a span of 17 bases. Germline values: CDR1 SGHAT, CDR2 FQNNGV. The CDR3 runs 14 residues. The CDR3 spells CASSPRGGLGGYTF. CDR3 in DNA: TGTGCCAGCAGCCCCCGCGGAGGGTTGGGTGGCTACACCTTC.

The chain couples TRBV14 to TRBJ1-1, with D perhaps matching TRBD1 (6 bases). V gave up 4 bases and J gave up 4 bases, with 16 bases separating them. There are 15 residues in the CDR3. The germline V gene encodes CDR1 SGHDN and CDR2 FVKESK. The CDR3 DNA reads TGTGCCAGCAGCCGGGGAACAGGGTTTACCACTGAAGCTTTCTTT. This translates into CASSRGTGFTTEAFF.

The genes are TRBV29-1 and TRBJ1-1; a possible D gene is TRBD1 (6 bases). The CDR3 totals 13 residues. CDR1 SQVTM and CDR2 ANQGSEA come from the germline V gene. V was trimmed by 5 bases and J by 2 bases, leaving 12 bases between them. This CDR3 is CSVFLGANTEAFF. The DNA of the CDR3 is TGCAGCGTTTTCTTGGGGGCCAACACTGAAGCTTTCTTT.

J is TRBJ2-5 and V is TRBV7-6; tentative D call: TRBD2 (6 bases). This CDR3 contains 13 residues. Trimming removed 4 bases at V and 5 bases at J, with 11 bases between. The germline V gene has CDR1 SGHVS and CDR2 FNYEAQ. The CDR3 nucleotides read TGTGCCAGCAGCTCTAGCGTTGGGGAGACCCAGTACTTC. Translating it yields CASSSSVGETQYF.

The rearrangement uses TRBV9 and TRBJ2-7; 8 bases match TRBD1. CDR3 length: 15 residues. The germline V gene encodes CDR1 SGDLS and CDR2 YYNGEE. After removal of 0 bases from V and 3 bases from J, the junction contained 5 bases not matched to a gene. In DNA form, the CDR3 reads TGTGCCAGCAGCGTAGGGGGACAGGTCCTCTACGAGCAGTACTTC. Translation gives CASSVGGQVLYEQYF.

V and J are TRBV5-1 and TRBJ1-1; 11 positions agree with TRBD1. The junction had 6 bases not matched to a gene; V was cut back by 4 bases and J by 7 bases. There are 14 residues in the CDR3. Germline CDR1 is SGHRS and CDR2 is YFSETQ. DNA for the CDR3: TGCGCCAGCAGCCTGGGACAGGGGGTAGGTGAAGCTTTCTTT. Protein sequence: CASSLGQGVGEAFF. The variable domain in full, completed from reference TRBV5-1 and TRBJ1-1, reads KAGVTQTPRYLIKTRGQQVTLSCSPISGHRSVSWYQQTPGQGLQFLFEYFSETQRNKGNFPGRFSGRQFSNSRSEMNVSTLELGDSALYLCASSLGQGVGEAFFGQGTRLTVV.

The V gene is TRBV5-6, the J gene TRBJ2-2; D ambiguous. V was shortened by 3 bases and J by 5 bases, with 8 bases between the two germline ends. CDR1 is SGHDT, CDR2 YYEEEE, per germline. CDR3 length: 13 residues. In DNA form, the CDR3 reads TGTGCCAGCAGCTGGGCCCGAACCGGGGAGCTGTTTTTT. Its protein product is CASSWARTGELFF.

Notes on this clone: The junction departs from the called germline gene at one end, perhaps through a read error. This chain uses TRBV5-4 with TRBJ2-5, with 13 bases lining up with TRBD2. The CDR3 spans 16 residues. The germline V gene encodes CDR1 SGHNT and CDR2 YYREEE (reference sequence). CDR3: CASTLTSGGSQETQYF. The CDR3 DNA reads TGTGCCAGCACCTTGACTAGCGGGGGGTCTCAAGAGACCCAGTACTTC.

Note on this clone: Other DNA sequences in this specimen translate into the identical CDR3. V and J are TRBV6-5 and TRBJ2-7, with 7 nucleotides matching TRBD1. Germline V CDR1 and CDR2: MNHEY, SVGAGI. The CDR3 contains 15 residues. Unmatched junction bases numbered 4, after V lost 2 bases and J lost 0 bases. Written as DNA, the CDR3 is TGTGCCAGCAGTTACAGGGCAGGGGGCTCCTACGAGCAGTACTTC. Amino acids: CASSYRAGGSYEQYF.

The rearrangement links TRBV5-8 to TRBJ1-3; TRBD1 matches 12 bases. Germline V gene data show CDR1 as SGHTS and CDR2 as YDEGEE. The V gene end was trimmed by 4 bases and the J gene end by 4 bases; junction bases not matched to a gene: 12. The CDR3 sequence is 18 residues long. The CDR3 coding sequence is TGTGCCAGCAGCCTCGGGACAGGGGGCAAGGTATCAGGAAACACCATATATTTT. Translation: CASSLGTGGKVSGNTIYF.

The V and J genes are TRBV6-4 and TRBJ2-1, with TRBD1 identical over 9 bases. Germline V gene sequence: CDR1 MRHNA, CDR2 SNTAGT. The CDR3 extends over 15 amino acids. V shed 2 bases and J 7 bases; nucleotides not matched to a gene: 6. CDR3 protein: CASSDKNRGRNEQFF. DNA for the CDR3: TGTGCCAGCAGTGACAAAAACAGGGGGCGGAATGAGCAGTTCTTC.

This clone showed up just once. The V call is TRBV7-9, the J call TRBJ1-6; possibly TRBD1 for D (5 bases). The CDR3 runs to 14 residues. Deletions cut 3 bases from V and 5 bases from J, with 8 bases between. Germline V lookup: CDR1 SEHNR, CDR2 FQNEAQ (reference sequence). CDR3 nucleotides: TGTGCCAGCAGCTTCAACAGGAATAATTCACCCCTCCACTTT. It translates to CASSFNRNNSPLHF.

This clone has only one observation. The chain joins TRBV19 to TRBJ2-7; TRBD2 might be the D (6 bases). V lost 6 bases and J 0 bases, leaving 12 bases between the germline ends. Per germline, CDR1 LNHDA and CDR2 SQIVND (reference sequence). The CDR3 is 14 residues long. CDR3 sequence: CASSAGRHSYEQYF. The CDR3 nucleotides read TGTGCCAGTAGCGCGGGACGGCACTCCTACGAGCAGTACTTC.

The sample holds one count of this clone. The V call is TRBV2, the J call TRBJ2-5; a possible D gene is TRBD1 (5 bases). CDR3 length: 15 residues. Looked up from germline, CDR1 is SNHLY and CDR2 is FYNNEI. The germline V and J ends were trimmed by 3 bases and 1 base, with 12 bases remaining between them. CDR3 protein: CASSEGKGFQETQYF. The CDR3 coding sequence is TGTGCCAGCAGTGAGGGGAAGGGGTTCCAAGAGACCCAGTACTTC.

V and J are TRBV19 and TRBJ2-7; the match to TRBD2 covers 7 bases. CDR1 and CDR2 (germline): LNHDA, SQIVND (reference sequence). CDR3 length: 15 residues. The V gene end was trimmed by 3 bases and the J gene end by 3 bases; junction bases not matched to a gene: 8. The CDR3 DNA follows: TGTGCCAGTAGTATGGCGGCTAGCGGATACTACGAGCAGTACTTC. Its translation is CASSMAASGYYEQYF.